A single sample is the source of the 18 T cell receptor beta chains below, sequenced in a study of Ad26.COV2.S vaccination and SARS-CoV-2 variants. Only in-frame clones appear in the TCRdb table, and some are missing; sequencing was by immunoSEQ multiplex PCR. The sample carries some 370,000 clones, about 80% recorded once. Documented treatment: about 20 received Ad26.COV2.S at low or high dose, single or two shots; five or six received placebo; per-sample allocation not given. Following the first vaccine or placebo injection, samples were taken on day 63. This material consisted of peripheral blood, taken in a trial of Ad26.COV2.S vaccine versus placebo. The receptor source for this set is a person between 18 and 59 years old who received the Ad26.COV2.S COVID-19 vaccine or a placebo.

The chain has TRBV7-2 and TRBJ2-2; D gene uncertain. V lost 5 bases and J lost 8, with 15 bases in between. Germline assignment: CDR1 SGHTA and CDR2 FQGNSA. This CDR3 is built from 14 residues. The CDR3 sequence is CASSTKGYGGELFF. The CDR3 bases are TGTGCCAGCAGCACGAAGGGTTATGGGGGGGAGCTGTTTTTT.

The rearrangement joins TRBV7-9 to TRBJ2-5; D might be TRBD1 or TRBD2, each matching 6 bases. Germline loops: CDR1 SEHNR, CDR2 FQNEAQ (reference sequence). V gave up 5 bases and J gave up 5 bases, with 15 bases separating them. This CDR3 region has 14 residues. CDR3 residues: CASSLTGGLETQYF. CDR3 coding DNA: TGTGCCAGCAGCCTTACTGGGGGGCTGGAGACCCAGTACTTC. Combining the CDR3 with reference TRBV7-9 and TRBJ2-5 gives the whole variable domain DTGVSQNPRHKITKRGQNVTFRCDPISEHNRLYWYRQTLGQGPEFLTYFQNEAQLEKSRLLSDRFSAERPKGSFSTLEIQRTEQGDSAMYLCASSLTGGLETQYFGPGTRLLVL.

V is TRBV24-1 and J is TRBJ1-5; possible D gene TRBD1, 6 bases. Trimming pared 4 bases from V and 10 bases from J, leaving 10 bases between. The CDR3 loop spans 12 amino acids. Germline V lookup: CDR1 KGHDR, CDR2 SFDVKD. The CDR3 nucleotides are TGTGCCACCAGTGAACGGGGACAACCCCAGCATTTT. It encodes CATSERGQPQHF.

The CDR3 DNA follows: TGTGCCAGCAGTTACTCGAACACGGGAGAAGCTTTCTTT. Its translation is CASSYSNTGEAFF. This chain uses TRBV6-6 with TRBJ1-1; D is undetermined. The germline V and J ends were trimmed by 0 bases and 8 bases, with 10 bases remaining between them. Per the germline V gene, CDR1 is MNHNY and CDR2 is SVGAGI (reference sequence). This CDR3 has 13 residues.

This clone showed up just a few times. The V gene is TRBV5-5, the J gene TRBJ2-1, with a possible D match to TRBD2 (5 bases). Germline V gene data show CDR1 as SGHKS and CDR2 as YYEKEE (reference sequence). V was shortened by 5 bases and J by 2 bases, with 11 bases between the two germline ends. This CDR3 is built from 14 residues. The CDR3 loop reads CASSYQEAYNEQFF. DNA for the CDR3: TGTGCCAGCAGTTACCAGGAGGCCTACAATGAGCAGTTCTTC.

This clone was seen only a few times. The V call is TRBV18, the J call TRBJ1-6; 8 bases agree with TRBD1. The V gene's germline CDR1 is KGHSH and CDR2 LQKENI. The CDR3 spans 15 residues. Trimming at V came to 2 bases and at J to 8 bases, leaving 5 bases not matched to a gene. This CDR3 is CASSPWVGQDSPLHF. The CDR3 DNA is TGTGCCAGCTCACCATGGGTGGGACAGGATTCACCCCTCCACTTT.

This clone has a handful of counts. The V and J genes are TRBV7-6 and TRBJ2-7; 12 bases are a match to TRBD2. J lost 5 bases, V lost 2 bases, and 4 bases had no gene match. The CDR3 totals 15 residues. Germline V CDR1 and CDR2: SGHVS, FNYEAQ. CDR3 sequence (DNA): TGTGCCAGCAGCTTAAGTGGACTAGCGGGGCACGAGCAGTACTTC. Translation gives CASSLSGLAGHEQYF. Variable domain in full (rest from reference TRBV7-6 and TRBJ2-7): GAGVSQSPRYKVTKRGQDVALRCDPISGHVSLYWYRQALGQGPEFLTYFNYEAQQDKSGLPNDRFSAERPEGSISTLTIQRTEQRDSAMYRCASSLSGLAGHEQYFGPGTRLTVT.

The gene calls are TRBV27 and TRBJ2-5; TRBD1 aligns across 7 bases. V lost 6 bases, J lost 2 bases, and 9 bases stayed unmatched. The CDR3 runs to 15 residues. CDR1 and CDR2 from the germline V gene are MNHEY and SMNVEV (reference sequence). The CDR3, as DNA: TGTGCCAGCAGCCCCGGGACAGCCCCTCAAGAGACCCAGTACTTC. This encodes CASSPGTAPQETQYF.

J is TRBJ2-1 and V is TRBV5-1, with TRBD2 matching 13 bases. Germline CDR1 SGHRS, CDR2 YFSETQ. V lost 2 bases to trimming and J lost 15 bases; unmatched junction nucleotides: 14. The CDR3 totals 16 residues. DNA for the CDR3: TGCGCCAGCAGCTTTAGCCCGACTAGCGGGAGGTCCCGAGTGTTCTTC. Its protein product is CASSFSPTSGRSRVFF.

This clone was counted only a few times. The chain joins TRBV30 to TRBJ1-3, with D unresolved. There are 13 residues in the CDR3. Trimming took off 4 bases at V and 7 bases at J, with 14 bases between the two ends. Germline V gene lookup returns CDR1 GTSNPN and CDR2 SVGIG (reference sequence). The CDR3 region has the DNA TGTGCCTGGACCCAGTTGCCGAGGAACACCATATATTTT. This codes for CAWTQLPRNTIYF.

The chain employs TRBV19 and TRBJ2-7; tentatively, D is TRBD2 (6 bases). The germline gives CDR1 LNHDA, CDR2 SQIVND (reference sequence). V lost 5 bases and J lost 6, with 14 bases in between. The CDR3 is 13 amino acids. The CDR3 is CASSPRGTSEQYF. As DNA, the CDR3 is TGTGCCAGTAGTCCCCGGGGGACCAGCGAGCAGTACTTC.

The CDR3 loop is CASSVGQGTYGYTF. The CDR3 region has the DNA TGTGCCAGCAGCGTCGGACAGGGAACCTATGGCTACACCTTC. The chain combines TRBV9 with TRBJ1-2; TRBD1 agrees at 8 bases. The trim removed 2 bases at V and 4 bases at J, leaving 4 bases unmatched. CDR3 length: 14 residues. Germline CDR1 reads SGDLS; CDR2 reads YYNGEE.

The rearrangement links TRBV7-2 to TRBJ2-7; D is ambiguous. The CDR3 consists of 12 residues. Germline CDR1 is SGHTA and CDR2 is FQGNSA. Trimming removed 3 bases from V and 10 bases from J, with 13 bases in between. The CDR3 protein is CASSFNLRAQYF. The CDR3 nucleotides read TGTGCCAGCAGCTTTAATCTACGAGCCCAGTACTTC.

A remark on this clone: This sample also contains other DNA sequences that code for the same CDR3. V is TRBV5-1 and J is TRBJ1-3; unclear D gene. The CDR3 loop spans 14 amino acids. Germline-derived CDR1 and CDR2 are SGHRS and YFSETQ. Trimming took 0 bases from V and 3 from J, leaving 7 bases between them. Here the CDR3 reads CASSLEGDGNTIYF. The CDR3 bases are TGCGCCAGCAGCTTGGAGGGAGATGGAAACACCATATATTTT.

The chain is built from TRBV4-1 and TRBJ2-6; 10 nucleotides match TRBD2. The ends lost 4 bases at V and 0 bases at J; junction bases unmatched: 6. The CDR3 covers 18 residues. CDR1 is MGHRA and CDR2 is YSYEKL in the germline V gene. The CDR3 coding sequence is TGCGCCAGCAGCCCCGGGGGACTAGCGTCCTCTGGGGCCAACGTCCTGACTTTC. It specifies CASSPGGLASSGANVLTF.

With respect to this clone: The same CDR3 arises from other DNA sequences in this sample as well. The chain links TRBV27 to TRBJ1-5; D not resolved. Trimming left V 1 base short and J 2 bases short, with 3 bases between. The CDR3 extends over 13 amino acids. CDR1 is MNHEY and CDR2 is SMNVEV in the germline V gene (reference sequence). CDR3 loop: CASSLLGNQPQHF. In DNA, the CDR3 is TGTGCCAGCAGTTTATTAGGCAATCAGCCCCAGCATTTT.

The rearrangement uses TRBV5-1 and TRBJ2-3; 7 bases align to TRBD2. V shed 2 bases and J 3 bases; nucleotides not matched to a gene: 3. The CDR3 sequence is 14 residues long. Germline CDR1 and CDR2: SGHRS and YFSETQ. CDR3 amino acids: CASSLPSGTDTQYF. The CDR3 bases are TGCGCCAGCAGCTTACCTAGCGGTACAGATACGCAGTATTTT.

The rearrangement joins TRBV6-1 to TRBJ2-7, with D unresolved. CDR3 length equals 15 residues. V was clipped by 2 bases and J by 4 bases, with 15 bases between them. Germline loops: CDR1 MNHNS, CDR2 SASEGT. CDR3 residues: CASSEITAKIYEQYF. The CDR3 DNA is TGTGCCAGCAGTGAAATTACCGCCAAAATTTACGAGCAGTACTTC.